The 19 T cell receptor beta chains listed next were all sequenced from one sample in a study of prognosis after radiotherapy for stage I lung cancer. The authors amplified TCR beta CDR3 from genomic DNA using two-round multiplex PCR. First-round PCR amplification was performed with primers specific to each TRBV and TRBJ gene. TCRdb itself ran the multiplex PCR reads through MiXCR, one entry per CDR3 protein. The data hold fewer than 30,000 distinct CDR3 sequences, with about half observed a single time. This specimen was PBMCs, taken before or after stereotactic body radiation therapy (not recorded which). These receptors were collected from a donor over 45 with non-small cell lung cancer.

There are many counts of this clonotype. The gene calls are TRBV7-2 and TRBJ2-3, with 7 bases lining up with TRBD1. The CDR3 contains 15 residues. Trimming removed 6 bases from V and 3 bases from J; junction bases left unmatched: 9. Per germline, CDR1 SGHTA and CDR2 FQGNSA. The CDR3 DNA reads TGTGCCAGCAGTTTCAGGGGGATGAAGACAGATACGCAGTATTTT. Translating gives CASSFRGMKTDTQYF.

Note on this clonotype: At one boundary the junction diverges from the germline segment, which might be a read error. V is TRBV19 and J is TRBJ2-3; 7 bases align to TRBD1. This CDR3 has 18 amino acids. Germline values: CDR1 LNHDA, CDR2 SQIVND (reference sequence). CDR3 DNA sequence: TGTGCCAGTAGTATAGGCTTACAGGGGCACCCATCACAAGATACGCAGTATTTC. It translates to CASSIGLQGHPSQDTQYF.

This clonotype occurred many times. V and J are TRBV2 and TRBJ1-5; the D gene is possibly TRBD1 (5 bases). V was trimmed by 5 bases and J by 6 bases, leaving 11 bases between them. The germline V gene has CDR1 SNHLY and CDR2 FYNNEI. This CDR3 contains 13 residues. CDR3 loop: CASSTDSSQPQHF. The DNA of the CDR3 is TGTGCCAGCAGTACAGACAGTAGTCAGCCCCAGCATTTT.

The sample holds many counts of this clonotype. The genes are TRBV10-3 and TRBJ1-1, with D perhaps matching TRBD1 (5 bases). CDR1 and CDR2 from the germline V gene are ENHRY and SYGVKD. The CDR3 has 12 amino acids. V was cut by 2 bases and J by 4 bases, with 5 bases left in between. The CDR3 DNA reads as TGTGCCATCAGTGAGAGGGGCACTGAAGCTTTCTTT. Residues: CAISERGTEAFF.

CDR3 amino acids: CASRPRQGSYEQYF. The CDR3 region has the DNA TGTGCCAGCAGGCCCAGACAGGGTTCCTACGAGCAGTACTTC. The chain joins TRBV6-2 or TRBV6-3 to TRBJ2-7; 7 bases match TRBD1. Per germline, CDR1 MNHEY and CDR2 SVGEGT. The CDR3 consists of 14 residues. The junction had 6 bases not matched to a gene; V was cut back by 6 bases and J by 1 base.

The rearrangement links TRBV6-2 or TRBV6-3 to TRBJ1-5; the D gene is possibly TRBD1 (5 bases). CDR1 is MNHEY and CDR2 is SVGEGT in the germline V gene. Deletions cut 10 bases from V and 9 bases from J, with 25 bases between. The CDR3 is 15 amino acids. The CDR3, as DNA: TGTGCCACCCGCGAAGTCGCGGGGGATTCACGGCCCCAGCATTTT. Protein sequence: CATREVAGDSRPQHF.

Ten or more counts support this clonotype. V gene TRBV20-1 combines with J gene TRBJ2-7; D possibly matches TRBD1 or TRBD2 (5 bases each). There are 13 residues in the CDR3. Trimming shortened V by 6 bases and J by 5 bases, and 17 bases separated the two germline ends. Germline V gene lookup returns CDR1 DFQATT and CDR2 SNEGSKA (reference sequence). The CDR3 coding sequence is TGCAGTGCCAACCCCGGGGCGTTGGACGAGCAGTACTTC. It specifies CSANPGALDEQYF.

This clonotype showed up many times. The rearrangement links TRBV20-1 to TRBJ2-5, with TRBD2 identical over 8 bases. The last part of the DNA fits TRBJ2-1 better; the J call may be wrong. This CDR3 comprises 12 residues. Germline V gives CDR1 DFQATT, CDR2 SNEGSKA (reference sequence). The DNA for the CDR3 is TGCAGTGCGTCCCGGACTAGCAGTGAGCAGTTCTTC. This codes for CSASRTSSEQFF.

The V call is TRBV28, the J call TRBJ1-1; 7 bases are a match to TRBD1. The germline CDR1 and CDR2 sequences are MDHEN and SYDVKM. The CDR3 has 15 amino acids. Trimming took 6 bases from V and 4 from J; bases not matched to a gene: 11. CDR3 residues: CASSPPQGGFTEAFF. The CDR3 DNA reads TGTGCCAGCAGCCCACCGCAGGGGGGTTTCACTGAAGCTTTCTTT. Filled out from reference TRBV28 and TRBJ1-1, the complete variable domain reads DVKVTQSSRYLVKRTGEKVFLECVQDMDHENMFWYRQDPGLGLRLIYFSYDVKMKEKGDIPEGYSVSREKKERFSLILESASTNQTSMYLCASSPPQGGFTEAFFGQGTRLTVV.

This clonotype has only one observation. This sequence joins TRBV6-1 and TRBJ2-2, with 7 bases identical to TRBD1. CDR3 length equals 14 residues. Germline V gene lookup returns CDR1 MNHNS and CDR2 SASEGT. V lost 6 bases to trimming and J lost 3 bases; unmatched junction nucleotides: 4. The CDR3 DNA sequence: TGTGCCAGCAGGGACAGGTTGGACACCGGGGAGCTGTTTTTT. It encodes CASRDRLDTGELFF.

This clonotype occurred many times. The genes are TRBV4-2 and TRBJ2-7, with D possibly being TRBD1 or TRBD2 (6 bases each). CDR3 length equals 16 residues. Deletions cut 0 bases from V and 2 bases from J, with 14 bases between. Germline-derived CDR1 and CDR2 are LGHNA and YNFKEQ. The CDR3 reads CASSQESGGPTYEQYF. The DNA for the CDR3 is TGTGCCAGCAGCCAAGAATCCGGGGGCCCTACCTACGAGCAGTACTTC.

Notes on this clonotype: A far larger clone is one base from this, pointing to a likely read error. This chain uses TRBV7-9 with TRBJ1-1, with D tentatively TRBD1 (5 bases). CDR1 and CDR2 from the germline V gene are SEHNR and FQNEAQ (reference sequence). The CDR3 is made up of 15 amino acids. CDR3 region: CTSSAQGTGNTEAFF. CDR3 DNA sequence: TGTACCAGCAGCGCTCAGGGTACCGGGAACACTGAAGCTTTCTTT.

This sequence joins TRBV20-1 and TRBJ1-6, with D perhaps matching TRBD1 (5 bases). CDR3 size: 18 residues. Germline V gene sequence: CDR1 DFQATT, CDR2 SNEGSKA (reference sequence). The V and J ends lost 0 bases and 0 bases respectively, with 15 bases between them. CDR3 in amino acids: CSARDPLLDSSYNSPLHF. The CDR3 DNA reads as TGCAGTGCTAGAGATCCATTACTCGACAGCTCCTATAATTCACCCCTCCACTTT.

This clonotype occurred many times. The chain joins TRBV7-6 to TRBJ2-1, with 8 bases fitting TRBD2. The CDR3 length is 15 residues. Trimming took 4 bases from V and 9 from J; bases not matched to a gene: 11. Germline loops: CDR1 SGHVS, CDR2 FNYEAQ. The CDR3 spells CASSSYRGGRGEQFF. The CDR3 region has the DNA TGTGCCAGCAGCTCCTATCGGGGGGGCCGGGGTGAGCAGTTCTTC.

In its sample, this clonotype was seen a few times. The V call is TRBV6-1, the J call TRBJ2-6; D remains ambiguous. Germline assignment: CDR1 MNHNS and CDR2 SASEGT. The V gene lost 7 bases and the J gene lost 0 bases, with 19 bases spanning the gap. There are 18 residues in the CDR3. This chain's CDR3 is CASIRGIGVDSGANVLTF. In DNA, the CDR3 is TGTGCCAGCATCCGAGGTATCGGTGTTGACTCTGGGGCCAACGTCCTGACTTTC.

Comment on this clonotype: This could be a read error, since a much larger clone is one nucleotide away. In DNA, the CDR3 is TGTGCCAGCAGCCTCCTGTACAGGATGAACACCGGGGAGCTGTTTTTT. Protein: CASSLLYRMNTGELFF. This chain joins TRBV6-1 and TRBJ2-2; D perhaps matches TRBD1 (5 bases). Germline CDR1 MNHNS, CDR2 SASEGT. The CDR3 length is 16 residues. Trimming pared 6 bases from V and 1 base from J, leaving 15 bases between.

Note on this clonotype: At one boundary the junction diverges from the germline segment, which might be a read error. The V call is TRBV27, the J call TRBJ2-7; the match to TRBD2 covers 12 bases. CDR1 is MNHEY and CDR2 is SMNVEV in the germline V gene (reference sequence). This CDR3 is 17 amino acids long. The CDR3 DNA sequence: TGCGCCAGCAGCCAGTTCGTGACTAGCGGGAGCTCCTACGAGCAGTACTTC. Encoded protein: CASSQFVTSGSSYEQYF.

The J gene is TRBJ2-2, the V gene TRBV6-2 or TRBV6-3; 7 bases align to TRBD1. In germline, CDR1 is MNHEY, CDR2 SVGEGT. The CDR3 extends over 18 amino acids. The J segment lost 2 bases and the V segment lost 0 bases, leaving 9 bases of the junction unmatched. The CDR3 here is CASSYSLIGTANTGELFF. The DNA of the CDR3 is TGTGCCAGCAGTTACTCGTTGATTGGGACAGCTAACACCGGGGAGCTGTTTTTT.

The chain's CDR3 is CASSPPGVDIQYF. DNA of the CDR3: TGTGCCAGCTCACCACCGGGGGTAGACATTCAGTACTTC. The chain has TRBV18 and TRBJ2-4, with D perhaps assigned TRBD1 or TRBD2 (5 bases each). Germline CDR1 KGHSH, CDR2 LQKENI. The CDR3 totals 13 residues. The V end lost 0 bases, the J end lost 8 bases, and 8 bases lay between the germline ends.